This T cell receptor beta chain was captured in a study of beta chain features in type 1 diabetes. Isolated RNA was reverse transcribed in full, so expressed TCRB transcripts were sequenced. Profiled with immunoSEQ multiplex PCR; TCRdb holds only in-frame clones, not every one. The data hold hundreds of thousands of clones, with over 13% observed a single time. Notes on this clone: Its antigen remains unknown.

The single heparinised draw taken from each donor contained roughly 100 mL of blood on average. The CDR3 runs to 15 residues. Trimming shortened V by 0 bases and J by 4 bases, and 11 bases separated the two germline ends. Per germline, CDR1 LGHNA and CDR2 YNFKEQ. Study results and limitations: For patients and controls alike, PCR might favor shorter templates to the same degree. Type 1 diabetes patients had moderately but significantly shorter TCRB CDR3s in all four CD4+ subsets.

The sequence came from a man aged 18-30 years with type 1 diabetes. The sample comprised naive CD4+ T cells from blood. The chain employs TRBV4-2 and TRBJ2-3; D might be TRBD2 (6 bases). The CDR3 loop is CASSQDGVAADTQYF. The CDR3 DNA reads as TGTGCCAGCAGCCAAGATGGGGTAGCGGCAGATACGCAGTATTTT.